What follows is one T cell receptor beta chain and its context. Its target is not known. The data derive from a study of cytomegalovirus exposure and HLA in healthy donors. About the research overall: Most donors, roughly 84% of a few hundred genotyped, fell in the Caucasian-associated ancestry cluster. The study's findings and limits: As a later analysis revealed, most CMV-associated TCR beta chains appeared HLA-restricted. Further analysis was carried out later, and it showed several of the most significant clusters appearing linked to common viral pathogens. In a later analysis, at a false discovery rate of 0.05, 16,951 TCR beta sequences were associated with HLA alleles.

In the PCR, 60 Vbeta and 13 Jbeta primers were used. Produced via immunoSEQ multiplex PCR; TCRdb's table is partial and in-frame only. The sample lists around 160,000 clones; approximately 73% were seen once. The CDR3 has 15 residues. Per the germline V gene, CDR1 is SEHNR and CDR2 is FQNEAQ (reference sequence). The V end lost 1 base, the J end lost 7 bases, and 16 bases lay between the germline ends. This sequence was found in a man aged 50-59 years in good health and CMV-seronegative. Material: PBMCs. The chain links TRBV7-9 to TRBJ1-1, with a tentative D call TRBD1 (6 bases). DNA of the CDR3: TGTGCCAGCAGCTTAGTTGGGACACCTAGTTTTGAAGCTTTCTTT. Translation gives CASSLVGTPSFEAFF.